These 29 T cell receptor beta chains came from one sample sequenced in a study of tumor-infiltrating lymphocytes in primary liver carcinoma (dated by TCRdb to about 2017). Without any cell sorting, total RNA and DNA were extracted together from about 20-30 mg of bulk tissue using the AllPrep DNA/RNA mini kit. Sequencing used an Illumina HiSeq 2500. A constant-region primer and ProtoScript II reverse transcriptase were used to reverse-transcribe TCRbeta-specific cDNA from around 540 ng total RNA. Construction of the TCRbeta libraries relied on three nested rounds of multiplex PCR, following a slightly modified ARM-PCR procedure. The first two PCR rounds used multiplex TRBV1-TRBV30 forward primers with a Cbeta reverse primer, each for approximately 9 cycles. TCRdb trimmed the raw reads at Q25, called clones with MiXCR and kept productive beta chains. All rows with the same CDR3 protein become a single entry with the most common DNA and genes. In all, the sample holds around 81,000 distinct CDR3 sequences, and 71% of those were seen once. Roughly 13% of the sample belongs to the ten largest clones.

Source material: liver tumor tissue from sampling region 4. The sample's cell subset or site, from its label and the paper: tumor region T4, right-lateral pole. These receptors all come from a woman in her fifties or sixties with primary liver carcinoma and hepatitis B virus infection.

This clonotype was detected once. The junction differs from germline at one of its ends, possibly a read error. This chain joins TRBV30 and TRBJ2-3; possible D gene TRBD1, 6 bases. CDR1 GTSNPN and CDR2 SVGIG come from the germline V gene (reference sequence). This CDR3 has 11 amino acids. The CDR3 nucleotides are TGTGCCTGGGGGGACACAGATACGCAGTACTTT. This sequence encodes CAWGDTDTQYF.

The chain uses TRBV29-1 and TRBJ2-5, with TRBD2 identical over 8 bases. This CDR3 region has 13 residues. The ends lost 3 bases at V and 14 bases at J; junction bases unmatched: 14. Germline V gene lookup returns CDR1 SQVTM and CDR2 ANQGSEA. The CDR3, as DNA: TGCAGCGTTGAGGCGGGGGGCGCGGAGAACCAATACTTC. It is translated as CSVEAGGAENQYF.

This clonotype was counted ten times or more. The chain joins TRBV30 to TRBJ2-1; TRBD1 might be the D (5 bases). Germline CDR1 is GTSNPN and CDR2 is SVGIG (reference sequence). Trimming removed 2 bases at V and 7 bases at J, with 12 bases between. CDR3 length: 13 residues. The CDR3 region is CAWSTLRGNEQFF. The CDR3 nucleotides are TGTGCCTGGAGTACTCTAAGGGGAAATGAGCAGTTCTTC. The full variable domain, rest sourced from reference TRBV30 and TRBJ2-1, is SQTIHQWPATLVQPVGSPLSLECTVEGTSNPNLYWYRQAAGRGLQLLFYSVGIGQISSEVPQNLSASRPQDRQFILSSKKLLLSDSGFYLCAWSTLRGNEQFFGPGTRLTVL.

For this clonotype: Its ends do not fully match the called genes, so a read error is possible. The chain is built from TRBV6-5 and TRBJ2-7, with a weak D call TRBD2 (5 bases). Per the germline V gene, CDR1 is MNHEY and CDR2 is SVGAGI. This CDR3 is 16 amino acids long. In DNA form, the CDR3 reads TGTGTCAGCAGTTACCGGCTCGGGGTCAGCTCCTACAAGCAGTACTTC. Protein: CVSSYRLGVSSYKQYF.

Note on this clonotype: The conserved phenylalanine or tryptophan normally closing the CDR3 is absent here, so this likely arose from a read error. The DNA of the CDR3 is TGCAGCCTTGAAGGAACACTAGCTCCCGAGTGGAATGAGCAGTTCTCC. It yields the protein CSLEGTLAPEWNEQFS. The rearrangement links TRBV29-1 to TRBJ2-1; tentatively, D is TRBD2 (6 bases). The CDR3 length is 16 residues. The germline V gene has CDR1 SQVTM and CDR2 ANQGSEA.

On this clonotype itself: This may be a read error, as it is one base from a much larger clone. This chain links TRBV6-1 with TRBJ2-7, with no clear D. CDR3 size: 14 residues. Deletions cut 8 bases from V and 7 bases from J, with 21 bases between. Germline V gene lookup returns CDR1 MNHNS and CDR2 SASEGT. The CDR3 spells CASGLLTYEVEQYF. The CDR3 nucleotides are TGTGCCAGCGGCCTACTTACCTACGAGGTGGAGCAGTACTTC.

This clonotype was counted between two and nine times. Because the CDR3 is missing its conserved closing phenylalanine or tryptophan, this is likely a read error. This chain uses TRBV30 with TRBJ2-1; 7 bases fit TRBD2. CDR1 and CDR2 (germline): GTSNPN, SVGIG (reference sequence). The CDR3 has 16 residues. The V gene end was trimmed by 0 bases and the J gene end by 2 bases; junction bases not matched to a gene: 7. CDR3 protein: CAWSVPVAGAYNEQFL. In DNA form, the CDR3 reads TGTGCCTGGAGTGTACCAGTGGCGGGAGCCTACAATGAGCAGTTCTTA.

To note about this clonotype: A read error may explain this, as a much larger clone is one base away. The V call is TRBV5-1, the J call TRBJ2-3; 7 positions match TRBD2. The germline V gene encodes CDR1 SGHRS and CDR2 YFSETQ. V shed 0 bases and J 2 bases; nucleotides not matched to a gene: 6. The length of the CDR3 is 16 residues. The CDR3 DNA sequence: TGCGCCAGCAGCTTGGCCGGGAGGCCAATCACAGATACGCAGTATTTT. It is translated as CASSLAGRPITDTQYF.

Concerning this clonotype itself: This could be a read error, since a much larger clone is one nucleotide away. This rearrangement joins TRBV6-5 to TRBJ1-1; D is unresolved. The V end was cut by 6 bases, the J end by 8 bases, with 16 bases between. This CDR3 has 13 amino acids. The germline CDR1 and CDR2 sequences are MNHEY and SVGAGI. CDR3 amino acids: CASSRVALGEAFF. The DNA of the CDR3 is TGTGCCAGCAGCAGAGTCGCCCTAGGGGAAGCTTTCTTT.

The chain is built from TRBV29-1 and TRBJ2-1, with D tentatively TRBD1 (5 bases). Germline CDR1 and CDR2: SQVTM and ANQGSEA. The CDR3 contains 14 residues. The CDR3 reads CSVILEGRGNEQFF. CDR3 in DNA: TGCAGTGTTATCCTGGAAGGTAGGGGAAATGAGCAGTTCTTC.

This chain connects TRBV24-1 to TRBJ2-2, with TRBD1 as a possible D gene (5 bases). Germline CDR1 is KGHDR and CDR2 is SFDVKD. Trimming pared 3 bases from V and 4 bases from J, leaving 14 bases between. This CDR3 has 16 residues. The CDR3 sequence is CATSDPTEPFTGELFF. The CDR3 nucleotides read TGTGCCACCAGTGATCCGACAGAGCCGTTCACCGGGGAGCTGTTTTTT.

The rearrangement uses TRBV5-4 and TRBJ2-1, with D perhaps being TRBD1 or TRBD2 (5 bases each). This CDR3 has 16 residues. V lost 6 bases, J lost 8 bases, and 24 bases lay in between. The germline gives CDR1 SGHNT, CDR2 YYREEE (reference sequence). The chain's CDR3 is CASIRGGPLPNDEQFF. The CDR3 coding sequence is TGTGCCAGCATCCGTGGGGGACCTCTTCCAAACGATGAGCAGTTCTTC.

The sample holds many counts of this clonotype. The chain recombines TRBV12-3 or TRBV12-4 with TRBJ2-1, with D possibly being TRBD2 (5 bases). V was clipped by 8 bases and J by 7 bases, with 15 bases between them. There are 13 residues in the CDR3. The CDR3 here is CASVLRGRNEQFF. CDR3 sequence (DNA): TGTGCCAGCGTCCTCCGCGGGCGGAATGAGCAGTTCTTC.

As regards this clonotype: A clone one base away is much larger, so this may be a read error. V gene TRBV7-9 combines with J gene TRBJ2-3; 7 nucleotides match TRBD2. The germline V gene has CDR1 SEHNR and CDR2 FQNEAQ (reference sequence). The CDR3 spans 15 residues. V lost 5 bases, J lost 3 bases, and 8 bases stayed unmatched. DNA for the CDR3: TGTGCCAGCAGCATACCGGGTAGCGGGACAGATACGCAGTATTTT. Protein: CASSIPGSGTDTQYF.

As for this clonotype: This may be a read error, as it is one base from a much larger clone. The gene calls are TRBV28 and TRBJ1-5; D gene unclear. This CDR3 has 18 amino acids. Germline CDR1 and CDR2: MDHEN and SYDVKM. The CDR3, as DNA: TGTGCCAGCAGTCCCCCCGGAGGAGCCACCTATAGCAGTCAGCCCCAGCATTTT. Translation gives CASSPPGGATYSSQPQHF. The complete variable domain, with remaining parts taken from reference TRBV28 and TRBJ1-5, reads DVKVTQSSRYLVKRTGEKVFLECVQDMDHENMFWYRQDPGLGLRLIYFSYDVKMKEKGDIPEGYSVSREKKERFSLILESASTNQTSMYLCASSPPGGATYSSQPQHFGDGTRLSIL.

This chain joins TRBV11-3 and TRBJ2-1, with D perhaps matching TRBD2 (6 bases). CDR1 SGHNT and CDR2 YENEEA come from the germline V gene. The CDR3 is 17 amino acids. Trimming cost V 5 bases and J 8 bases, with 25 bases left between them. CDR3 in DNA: TGTGCCAGCAGCCTAGGTCGGAGGGAGTGGGGTATCGATGAGCAGTTCTTC. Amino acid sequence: CASSLGRREWGIDEQFF.

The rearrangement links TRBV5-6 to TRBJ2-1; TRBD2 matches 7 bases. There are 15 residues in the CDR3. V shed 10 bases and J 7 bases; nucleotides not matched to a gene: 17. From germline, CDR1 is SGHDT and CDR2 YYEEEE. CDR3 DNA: TGTGCCTGCAACTTGCAAGCGGGGCCCGATAATGAGCAGTTCTTC. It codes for CACNLQAGPDNEQFF.

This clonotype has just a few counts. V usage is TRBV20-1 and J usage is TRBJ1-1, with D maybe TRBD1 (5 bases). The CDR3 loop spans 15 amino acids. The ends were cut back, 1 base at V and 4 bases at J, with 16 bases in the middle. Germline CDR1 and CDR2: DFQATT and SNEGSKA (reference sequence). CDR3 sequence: CSARAGGGGSTEAFF. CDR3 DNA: TGCAGTGCTAGAGCTGGGGGGGGAGGGAGCACTGAAGCTTTCTTT.

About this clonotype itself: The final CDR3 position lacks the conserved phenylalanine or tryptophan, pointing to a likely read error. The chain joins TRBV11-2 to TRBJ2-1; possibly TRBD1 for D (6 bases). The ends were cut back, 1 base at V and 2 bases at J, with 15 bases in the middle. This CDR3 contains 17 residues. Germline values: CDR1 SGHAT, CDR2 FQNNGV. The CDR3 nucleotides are TGTGCCAGCAGCTTAGGTCAACAGGGTATAGCCTACAATGAGCAGTTCCTC. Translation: CASSLGQQGIAYNEQFL.

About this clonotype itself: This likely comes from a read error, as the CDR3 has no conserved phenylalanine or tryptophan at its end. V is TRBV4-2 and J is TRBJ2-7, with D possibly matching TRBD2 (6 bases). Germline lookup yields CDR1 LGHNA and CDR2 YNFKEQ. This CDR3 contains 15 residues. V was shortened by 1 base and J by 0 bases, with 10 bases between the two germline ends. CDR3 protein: CASSQGGLDSYEQYL. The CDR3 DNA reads TGTGCCAGCAGCCAAGGGGGACTCGACTCCTACGAGCAGTACCTC.

The CDR3 DNA is TGTGCCAGCAGTTTATTCCGAAGACAGGGGTCGGGCTATGGCTACACCTTC. It encodes CASSLFRRQGSGYGYTF. V usage is TRBV28 and J usage is TRBJ1-2, with 8 bases that match TRBD1. This CDR3 is 17 amino acids long. The V gene's germline CDR1 is MDHEN and CDR2 SYDVKM. Trimming at V came to 1 base and at J to 4 bases, leaving 11 bases not matched to a gene.

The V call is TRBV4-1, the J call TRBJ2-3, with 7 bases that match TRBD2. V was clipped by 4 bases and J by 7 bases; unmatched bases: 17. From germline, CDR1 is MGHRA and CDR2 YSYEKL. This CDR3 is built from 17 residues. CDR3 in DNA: TGCGCCAGCAGCCCCCCCACATGGACTAGGCTCATAAATACGCAGTATTTT. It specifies CASSPPTWTRLINTQYF.

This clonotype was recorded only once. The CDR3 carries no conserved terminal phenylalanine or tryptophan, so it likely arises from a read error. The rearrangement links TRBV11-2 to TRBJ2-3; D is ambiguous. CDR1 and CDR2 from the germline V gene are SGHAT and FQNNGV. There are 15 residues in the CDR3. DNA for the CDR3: TGTGCCAGCAGCTTAGAACAGTCCCCAACAGATACACAGTATTAT. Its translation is CASSLEQSPTDTQYY.

The DNA of the CDR3 is TGTGCCAGCAGGGGGGGAGGAAATCCCCACAAAAAACTGTTTTTT. Translated: CASRGGGNPHKKLFF. V is TRBV28 and J is TRBJ1-4, with a weak D call TRBD1 (5 bases). The V gene's germline CDR1 is MDHEN and CDR2 SYDVKM. This CDR3 is 15 amino acids long. V lost 6 bases, J lost 9 bases, and 20 bases lay in between.

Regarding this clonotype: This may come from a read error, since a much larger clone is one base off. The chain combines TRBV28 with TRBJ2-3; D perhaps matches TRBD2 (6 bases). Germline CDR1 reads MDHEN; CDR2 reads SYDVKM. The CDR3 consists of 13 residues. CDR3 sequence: CVNRESGTDTQYF. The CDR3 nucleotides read TGTGTAAACCGGGAGTCGGGTACAGATACGCAGTATTTT.

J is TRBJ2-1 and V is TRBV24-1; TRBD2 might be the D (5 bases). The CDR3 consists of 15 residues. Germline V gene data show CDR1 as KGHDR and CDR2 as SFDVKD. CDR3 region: CVSRRESELYNEQFF. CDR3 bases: TGTGTCAGCAGAAGGGAGTCTGAGCTCTACAATGAGCAGTTCTTC.

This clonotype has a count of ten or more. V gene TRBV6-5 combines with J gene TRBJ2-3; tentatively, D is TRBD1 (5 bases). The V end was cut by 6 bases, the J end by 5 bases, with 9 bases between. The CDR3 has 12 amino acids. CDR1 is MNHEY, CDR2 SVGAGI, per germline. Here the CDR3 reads CASSRRGDTQYF. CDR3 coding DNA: TGTGCCAGCAGCCGTAGGGGAGATACGCAGTATTTT.

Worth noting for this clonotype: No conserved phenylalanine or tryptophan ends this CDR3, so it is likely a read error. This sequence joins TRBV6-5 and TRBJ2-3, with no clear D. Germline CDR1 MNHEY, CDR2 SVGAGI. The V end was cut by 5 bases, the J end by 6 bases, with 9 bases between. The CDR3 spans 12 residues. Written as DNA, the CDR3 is TGTGCCAGCAGTCCCCATGCTGATACGCAGTATTTG. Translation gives CASSPHADTQYL.

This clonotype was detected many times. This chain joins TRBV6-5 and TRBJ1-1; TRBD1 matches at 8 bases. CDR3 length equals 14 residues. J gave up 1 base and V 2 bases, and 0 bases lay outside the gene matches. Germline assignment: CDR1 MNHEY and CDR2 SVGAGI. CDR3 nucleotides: TGTGCCAGCAGTTACGGGACAGGGAACACTGAAGCTTTCTTT. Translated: CASSYGTGNTEAFF.